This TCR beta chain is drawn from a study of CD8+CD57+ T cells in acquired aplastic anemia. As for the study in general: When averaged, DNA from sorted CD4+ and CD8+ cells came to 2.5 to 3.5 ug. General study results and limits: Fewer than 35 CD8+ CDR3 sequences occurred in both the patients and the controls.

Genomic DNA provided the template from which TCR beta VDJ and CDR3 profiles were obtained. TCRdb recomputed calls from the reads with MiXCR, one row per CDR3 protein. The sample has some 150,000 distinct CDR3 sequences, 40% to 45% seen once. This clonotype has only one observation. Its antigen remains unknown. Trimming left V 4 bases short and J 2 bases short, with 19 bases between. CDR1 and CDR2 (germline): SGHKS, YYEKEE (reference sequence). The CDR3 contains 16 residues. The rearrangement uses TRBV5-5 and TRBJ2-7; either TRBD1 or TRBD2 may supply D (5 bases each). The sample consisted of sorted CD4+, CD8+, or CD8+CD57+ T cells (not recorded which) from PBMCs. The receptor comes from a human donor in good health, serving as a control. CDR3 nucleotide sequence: TGTGCCAGCAGCGTTGGGTACAGGTGGGAGACCTACGAGCAGTACTTC. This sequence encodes CASSVGYRWETYEQYF.